The next 8 T cell receptor beta chains were all read from a single sample in a study of T cell responses to AZD1222 COVID-19 vaccine. Libraries were prepared by immunoSEQ multiplex PCR; TCRdb keeps only in-frame clonotypes and omits some of them. The table includes roughly 110,000 clones, around 88% detected once. The material sequenced was peripheral blood, taken 28 days after the second AZD1222 dose. The receptors here all came from an adult who received the AZD1222 COVID-19 vaccine.

The gene calls are TRBV10-3 and TRBJ1-4, with TRBD1 as a possible D gene (6 bases). V shed 0 bases and J shed 8 bases, with 13 bases lying between them. In germline, CDR1 is ENHRY, CDR2 SYGVKD. CDR3 length equals 15 residues. The CDR3 spells CAISESPQGLEKLFF. The CDR3 bases are TGTGCCATCAGTGAGTCGCCGCAGGGGTTGGAAAAACTGTTTTTT.

The J gene is TRBJ1-1, the V gene TRBV7-9; the D is unclear. The CDR3 contains 12 residues. Deletions cut 3 bases from V and 6 bases from J, with 8 bases between. Germline CDR1 reads SEHNR; CDR2 reads FQNEAQ (reference sequence). The CDR3 sequence is CASSLNGPEAFF. As DNA, the CDR3 is TGTGCCAGCAGCTTGAACGGCCCTGAAGCTTTCTTT.

The chain joins TRBV6-2 or TRBV6-3 to TRBJ2-7, with D unclear. CDR3 length: 16 amino acids. The V and J ends lost 0 bases and 2 bases respectively, with 14 bases between them. Germline V gene data show CDR1 as MNHEY and CDR2 as SVGEGT. The CDR3 region has the DNA TGTGCCAGCAGTTACTCACGGCTAGTTCCCACCTACGAGCAGTACTTC. It yields the protein CASSYSRLVPTYEQYF.

This clone was picked up one time. The chain combines TRBV29-1 with TRBJ1-2; D is unclear. Trimming stripped 4 bases from V and 3 bases from J, with 12 bases between. CDR3 length: 13 residues. CDR1 is SQVTM and CDR2 is ANQGSEA in the germline V gene. The CDR3, as DNA: TGCAGCGTTGCCCCGGACGTCGACTATGGCTACACCTTC. It yields the protein CSVAPDVDYGYTF. Full variable domain (missing parts from reference TRBV29-1 and TRBJ1-2): SAVISQKPSRDICQRGTSLTIQCQVDSQVTMMFWYRQQPGQSLTLIATANQGSEATYESGFVIDKFPISRPNLTFSTLTVSNMSPEDSSIYLCSVAPDVDYGYTFGSGTRLTVV.

This clone showed up just a few times. The rearrangement joins TRBV6-1 to TRBJ1-4; D unclear. The CDR3 runs 14 residues. In germline, CDR1 is MNHNS, CDR2 SASEGT. V was pared by 3 bases and J by 5 bases, with 10 bases between. The CDR3 DNA reads as TGTGCCAGCAGTGATGATCTCAGGAATGAAAAACTGTTTTTT. Residues: CASSDDLRNEKLFF.

The genes are TRBV4-1 and TRBJ1-4; D is possibly TRBD1 (6 bases). Germline V gives CDR1 MGHRA, CDR2 YSYEKL. This CDR3 region has 14 residues. V lost 4 bases and J lost 5, with 11 bases in between. CDR3 amino acids: CASSPTQGNEKLFF. The CDR3, as DNA: TGCGCCAGCAGCCCGACACAGGGAAATGAAAAACTGTTTTTT.

J is TRBJ2-2 and V is TRBV11-2; maybe TRBD2 (5 bases). V was clipped by 3 bases and J by 9 bases, with 11 bases between them. Germline V CDR1 and CDR2: SGHAT, FQNNGV. There are 13 residues in the CDR3. The CDR3 nucleotides are TGTGCCAGCAGCTTTGCGGGCCCGAGGGAGCTGTTTTTT. Amino acid sequence: CASSFAGPRELFF.

The chain joins TRBV10-3 to TRBJ1-2; 8 bases line up with TRBD1. The CDR3 is 13 residues long. V lost 3 bases, J lost 4 bases, and 1 base stayed unmatched. CDR1 ENHRY and CDR2 SYGVKD come from the germline V gene. The CDR3: CAISDDRGYGYTF. CDR3 DNA sequence: TGTGCCATCAGTGACGACAGGGGCTATGGCTACACCTTC.